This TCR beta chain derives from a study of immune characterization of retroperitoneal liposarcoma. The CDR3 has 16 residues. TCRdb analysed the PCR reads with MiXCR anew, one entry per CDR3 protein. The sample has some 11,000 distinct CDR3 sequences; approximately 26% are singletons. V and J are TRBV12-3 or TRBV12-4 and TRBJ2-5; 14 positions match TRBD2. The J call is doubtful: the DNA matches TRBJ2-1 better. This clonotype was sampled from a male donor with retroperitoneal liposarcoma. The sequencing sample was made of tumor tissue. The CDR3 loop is CASSLRLAGGGNEQFF. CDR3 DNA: TGTGCCAGCAGTTTAAGACTAGCGGGAGGGGGGAATGAGCAGTTCTTC.